This TCR beta chain was identified in a study of T cells after yellow fever vaccination. Study results and limitations: The presence of abundant clonotypes contaminating from the bulk population was possible in FACS-sorted repertoires. The booster saw the reappearance of most primary-vaccination clones (approximately 97% CD4, 70% to 90% CD8).

TCRdb used MiXCR to reprocess the 5' RACE reads, holding one entry per CDR3 protein. Of roughly 500,000 distinct CDR3 sequences in the sample, 15% to 20% are singletons; the top ten hold about 13%. Remarks on this clonotype: Antigen specificity is unknown.

V dropped 2 bases and J dropped 2 bases, with 10 bases sitting between them. CDR1 and CDR2 from the germline V gene are LNHDA and SQIVND (reference sequence). The CDR3 is 15 residues long. The clonotype was recovered from a man in his thirties or forties who received the YFV17D yellow fever vaccine. Sequencing was performed on PBMCs, taken 15 days after the yellow fever booster vaccination. The chain is built from TRBV19 and TRBJ2-1; D remains unclear. The CDR3 coding sequence is TGTGCCAGTAGTATATTAGGGCCCCCCTACAATGAGCAGTTCTTC. Translated, it gives CASSILGPPYNEQFF.